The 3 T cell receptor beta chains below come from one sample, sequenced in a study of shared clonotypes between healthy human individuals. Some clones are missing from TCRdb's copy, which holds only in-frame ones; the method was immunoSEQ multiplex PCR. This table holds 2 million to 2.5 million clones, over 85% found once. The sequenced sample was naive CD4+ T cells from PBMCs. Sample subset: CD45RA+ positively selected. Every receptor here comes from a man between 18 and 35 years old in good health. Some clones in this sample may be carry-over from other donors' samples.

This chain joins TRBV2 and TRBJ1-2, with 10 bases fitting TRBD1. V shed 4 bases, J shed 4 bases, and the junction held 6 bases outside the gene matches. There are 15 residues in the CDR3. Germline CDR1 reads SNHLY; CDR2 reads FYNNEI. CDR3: CASSGRTGGAYGYTF. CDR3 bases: TGTGCCAGCAGTGGCCGGACAGGGGGTGCCTATGGCTACACCTTC.

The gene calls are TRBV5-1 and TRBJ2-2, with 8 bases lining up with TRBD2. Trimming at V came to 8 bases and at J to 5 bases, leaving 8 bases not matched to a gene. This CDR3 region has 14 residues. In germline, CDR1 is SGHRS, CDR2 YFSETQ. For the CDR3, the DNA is TGCGCCAGTCGGGAGGGCCGTAGTACCGGGGAGCTGTTTTTT. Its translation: CASREGRSTGELFF.

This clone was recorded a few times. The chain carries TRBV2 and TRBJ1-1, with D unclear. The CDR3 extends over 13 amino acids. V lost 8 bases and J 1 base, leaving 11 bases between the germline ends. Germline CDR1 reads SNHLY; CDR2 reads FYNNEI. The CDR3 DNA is TGTGCCAGCTTCCGGGAGAAGAACACTGAAGCTTTCTTT. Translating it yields CASFREKNTEAFF.